This TCR beta chain appears in the sequencing data of a study of shared clonotypes between healthy human individuals. Notes on the study in general: The represented genetic and exposure-history diversity was limited by the small number of donors.

To note about this clone: Its antigen is as yet unknown.

V lost 3 bases and J lost 8; bases outside the gene matches: 6. The length of the CDR3 is 13 residues. Per germline, CDR1 KGHSH and CDR2 LQKENI. Sequencing was at deep level. Data came from immunoSEQ multiplex PCR; TCRdb stores just in-frame clones and leaves some out. The sample carries about 2 million clones, about 94% recorded once. Cells designated naive CD8 were CD45RO-negative and were positively selected for CCR7, with terminally differentiated effector memory CD45RA+ cells excluded. The donors, healthy adults who were HIV-negative, had experienced no recent acute infections or vaccinations. The sample comprised naive CD8+ T cells sorted from blood. The chain couples TRBV18 to TRBJ1-2, with TRBD1 matching 7 bases. This TCR was sampled from a man between 18 and 29 years old in good health. CDR3 loop: CASSPLDRKGYTF. DNA of the CDR3: TGTGCCAGCTCACCTCTGGACAGGAAGGGCTACACCTTC.